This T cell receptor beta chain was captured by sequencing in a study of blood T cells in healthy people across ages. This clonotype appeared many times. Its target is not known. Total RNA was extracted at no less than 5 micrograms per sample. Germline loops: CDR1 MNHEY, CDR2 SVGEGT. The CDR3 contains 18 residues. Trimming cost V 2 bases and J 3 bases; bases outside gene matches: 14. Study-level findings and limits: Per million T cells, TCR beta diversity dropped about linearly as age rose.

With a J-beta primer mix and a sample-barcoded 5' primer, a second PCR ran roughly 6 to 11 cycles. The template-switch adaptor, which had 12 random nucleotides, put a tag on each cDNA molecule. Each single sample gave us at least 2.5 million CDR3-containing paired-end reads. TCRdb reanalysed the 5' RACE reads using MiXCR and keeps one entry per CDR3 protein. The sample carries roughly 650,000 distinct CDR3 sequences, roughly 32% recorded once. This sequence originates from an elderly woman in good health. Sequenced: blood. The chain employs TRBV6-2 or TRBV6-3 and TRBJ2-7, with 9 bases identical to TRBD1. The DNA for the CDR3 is TGTGCCAGCAGTTACCAACGAACCGGGACAGGGAATCTCTACGAGCAGTACTTC. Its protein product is CASSYQRTGTGNLYEQYF.